These 11 T cell receptor beta chains came from one sample sequenced in a study of T cell clonotyping in hematopoietic cell transplantation (dated by TCRdb to the early 2020s). This sample's time point label indicates: recipient sample about 28 days before transplant, after cytoreduction. The library was prepared using the immunoSEQ multiplex PCR assay. TCRdb holds this immuneACCESS table with in-frame rearrangements only. Some clones are missing; in checked studies, unresolved V genes explain under half, and the rest has no known cause. The sample records over 45,000 clones, over 75% of which are singletons. Under 6.5% of the sample comes from the top ten. Sequencing was performed on peripheral blood mononuclear cells, taken before stem cell transplant. The receptors were gathered from a man in his sixties with biphenotypic leukemia. Some clones in this sample may be carry-over from other donors' samples.

J is TRBJ2-5 and V is TRBV19; TRBD1 might be the D (5 bases). Between the trimmed V and J ends, which lost 5 bases and 4 bases, there was a span of 14 bases. The CDR3 is made up of 14 amino acids. CDR1 is LNHDA, CDR2 SQIVND, per germline (reference sequence). Here the CDR3 reads CASSDRGAGETQYF. For the CDR3, the DNA is TGTGCCAGTAGTGATCGTGGGGCCGGAGAGACCCAGTACTTC.

The chain employs TRBV5-4 and TRBJ2-3; the D gene could be TRBD1 or TRBD2 (5 bases each). CDR3 length equals 13 residues. Germline CDR1 is SGHNT and CDR2 is YYREEE (reference sequence). V lost 7 bases to trimming and J lost 1 base, with 10 bases between them. CDR3 nucleotide sequence: TGTGCCAGCTGGGACGTCGGCACAGATACGCAGTATTTT. This gives the protein CASWDVGTDTQYF.

The chain recombines TRBV5-4 with TRBJ2-5, with 7 bases aligning to TRBD2. The ends lost 4 bases at V and 6 bases at J; junction bases unmatched: 12. This CDR3 is built from 15 residues. Germline CDR1 and CDR2: SGHNT and YYREEE (reference sequence). The CDR3 is CASSLTAGVEQTQYF. The CDR3 coding sequence is TGTGCCAGCAGCCTTACCGCGGGAGTAGAGCAGACCCAGTACTTC.

This chain links TRBV9 with TRBJ1-2, with a possible D match to TRBD1 (6 bases). Germline CDR1 and CDR2: SGDLS and YYNGEE. The CDR3 runs to 14 residues. The ends were cut back, 0 bases at V and 9 bases at J, with 15 bases in the middle. In DNA form, the CDR3 reads TGTGCCAGCAGCGTAGGACAGGCCACCTTAAGCTACACCTTC. Translation: CASSVGQATLSYTF.

The rearrangement joins TRBV5-4 to TRBJ2-3, with D perhaps assigned TRBD1 or TRBD2 (5 bases each). This CDR3 has 15 amino acids. The germline CDR1 and CDR2 sequences are SGHNT and YYREEE (reference sequence). V dropped 1 base and J dropped 0 bases, with 9 bases sitting between them. Written as DNA, the CDR3 is TGTGCCAGCAGCTTGTACAGGACTAGCACAGATACGCAGTATTTT. It is translated as CASSLYRTSTDTQYF.

The chain is built from TRBV19 and TRBJ2-1; D might be TRBD2 (5 bases). V was trimmed by 5 bases and J by 3 bases, leaving 8 bases between them. CDR1 is LNHDA and CDR2 is SQIVND in the germline V gene (reference sequence). This CDR3 is built from 13 residues. Here the CDR3 DNA reads TGTGCCAGTAGTGCCGGGGTCTACAATGAGCAGTTCTTC. Its protein product is CASSAGVYNEQFF.

The chain combines TRBV11-2 with TRBJ2-1; TRBD2 agrees at 9 bases. There are 16 residues in the CDR3. Germline lookup yields CDR1 SGHAT and CDR2 FQNNGV. The junction had 10 bases not matched to a gene; V was cut back by 1 base and J by 9 bases. Here the CDR3 reads CASSLVGGSGRAEQFF. The DNA of the CDR3 is TGTGCCAGCAGCTTAGTAGGGGGTAGCGGGAGAGCTGAGCAGTTCTTC.

The chain links TRBV2 to TRBJ2-7, with TRBD2 matching over 10 bases. Germline V gives CDR1 SNHLY, CDR2 FYNNEI. This CDR3 contains 14 residues. The V and J ends lost 6 bases and 5 bases, in that order; junction bases with no gene match: 7. Here the CDR3 reads CASRPGLALHEQYF. The DNA for the CDR3 is TGTGCCAGCAGGCCGGGACTAGCGCTACACGAGCAGTACTTC.

The rearrangement joins TRBV6-5 to TRBJ1-1; D gene unclear. Trimming took 2 bases from V and 1 from J, leaving 11 bases between them. The CDR3 totals 15 residues. Germline V gene lookup returns CDR1 MNHEY and CDR2 SVGAGI. The CDR3 DNA follows: TGTGCCAGCAGTTACGTTTATCGGGGGAACACTGAAGCTTTCTTT. Amino acid sequence: CASSYVYRGNTEAFF.

CDR3 nucleotides: TGTGCCAGCAGTTACGTCCGAGGTGGGGCCAACGTCCTGACTTTC. Amino acid sequence: CASSYVRGGANVLTF. The V and J genes are TRBV6-5 and TRBJ2-6; D is uncertain. Trimming left V 2 bases short and J 3 bases short, with 8 bases between. The length of the CDR3 is 15 residues. Germline V gene lookup returns CDR1 MNHEY and CDR2 SVGAGI.

J is TRBJ1-2 and V is TRBV19; D uncertain. Trimming left V 4 bases short and J 7 bases short, with 13 bases between. CDR3 length: 13 amino acids. Looked up from germline, CDR1 is LNHDA and CDR2 is SQIVND (reference sequence). The CDR3 loop is CASSTRGLGGYTF. The CDR3 DNA sequence: TGTGCCAGTAGTACTCGGGGTTTGGGTGGCTACACCTTC.